The clone carrying this T cell receptor beta chain has only a few counts. Its cognate antigen is unknown. The data originate from a study of beta chain features in type 1 diabetes. Overall study findings and caveats: Type 1 diabetes patients had TCRB CDR3s that were shorter (moderately but significantly so) in all four CD4+ subsets. A potential PCR bias toward shorter templates would be equal in patient and control samples. Sequencing from cDNA could over-represent high-TCR-expressing cells.

V was clipped by 2 bases and J by 0 bases, with 9 bases between them. This CDR3 is built from 15 residues. Germline V lookup: CDR1 SGHKS, CDR2 YYEKEE (reference sequence). Isolated RNA was reverse transcribed in full, so expressed TCRB transcripts were sequenced. The data were produced by immunoSEQ multiplex PCR, yet TCRdb's version contains in-frame clones alone and is incomplete. The table has some 350,000 clones, approximately 13% seen once. The chain combines TRBV5-5 with TRBJ2-1; perhaps TRBD2 as D (5 bases). This sequence was found in a young woman with type 1 diabetes. Sequencing was performed on naive CD4+ T cells from blood. The CDR3 loop is CASSFEGSSYNEQFF. In DNA form, the CDR3 reads TGTGCCAGCAGCTTTGAAGGGAGCTCCTACAATGAGCAGTTCTTC. The variable domain in full, completed from reference TRBV5-5 and TRBJ2-1, reads DAGVTQSPTHLIKTRGQQVTLRCSPISGHKSVSWYQQVLGQGPQFIFQYYEKEERGRGNFPDRFSARQFPNYSSELNVNALLLGDSALYLCASSFEGSSYNEQFFGPGTRLTVL.